A single sample gave rise to the 2 T cell receptor beta chains below, sequenced in a study of blood T cell repertoires in COVID-19. TCRdb's table, derived via immunoSEQ multiplex PCR, lists solely in-frame clones and lacks some. The sample holds 330,000 or so clones, approximately 90% seen once. The sequenced sample consisted of peripheral blood. These receptors were obtained from a woman aged 55 to 70 with COVID-19, enrolled during active disease.

The chain has TRBV11-3 and TRBJ2-1, with 10 bases that match TRBD1. The V segment lost 6 bases and the J segment 6 bases; nucleotides outside the gene matches: 8. Germline V CDR1 and CDR2: SGHNT, YENEEA. This CDR3 comprises 15 residues. CDR3 protein: CASRRDRGSPNEQFF. The CDR3 nucleotides read TGTGCCAGCAGACGGGACAGGGGAAGCCCCAATGAGCAGTTCTTC. Using reference TRBV11-3 and TRBJ2-1 for the parts outside the CDR3, the full variable domain is EAGVVQSPRYKIIEKKQPVAFWCNPISGHNTLYWYLQNLGQGPELLIRYENEEAVDDSQLPKDRFSAERLKGVDSTLKIQPAELGDSAVYLCASRRDRGSPNEQFFGPGTRLTVL.

This chain connects TRBV5-5 to TRBJ1-2; TRBD1 might be the D (6 bases). V was clipped by 4 bases and J by 4 bases, with 17 bases between them. The CDR3 has 15 residues. Germline CDR1 reads SGHKS; CDR2 reads YYEKEE (reference sequence). CDR3 sequence (DNA): TGTGCCAGCAGCCAACGCCTACAGGGATCCTATGGCTACACCTTC. Translation: CASSQRLQGSYGYTF. Looking up the rest from reference TRBV5-5 and TRBJ1-2 gives the full variable domain: DAGVTQSPTHLIKTRGQQVTLRCSPISGHKSVSWYQQVLGQGPQFIFQYYEKEERGRGNFPDRFSARQFPNYSSELNVNALLLGDSALYLCASSQRLQGSYGYTFGSGTRLTVV.